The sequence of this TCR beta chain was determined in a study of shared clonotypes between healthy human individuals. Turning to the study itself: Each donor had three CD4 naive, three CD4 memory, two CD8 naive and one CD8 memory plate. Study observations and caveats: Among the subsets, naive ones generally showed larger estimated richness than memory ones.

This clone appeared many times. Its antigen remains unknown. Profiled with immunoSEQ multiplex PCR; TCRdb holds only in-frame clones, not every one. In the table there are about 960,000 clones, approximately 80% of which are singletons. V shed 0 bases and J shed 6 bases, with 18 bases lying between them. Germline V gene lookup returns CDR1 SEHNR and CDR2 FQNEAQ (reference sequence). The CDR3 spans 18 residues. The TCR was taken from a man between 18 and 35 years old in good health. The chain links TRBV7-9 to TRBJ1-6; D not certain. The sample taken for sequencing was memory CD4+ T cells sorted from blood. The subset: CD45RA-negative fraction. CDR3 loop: CASSLARLGVTGNSPLHF. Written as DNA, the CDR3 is TGTGCCAGCAGCTTAGCTCGCCTAGGAGTTACGGGTAATTCACCCCTCCACTTT.